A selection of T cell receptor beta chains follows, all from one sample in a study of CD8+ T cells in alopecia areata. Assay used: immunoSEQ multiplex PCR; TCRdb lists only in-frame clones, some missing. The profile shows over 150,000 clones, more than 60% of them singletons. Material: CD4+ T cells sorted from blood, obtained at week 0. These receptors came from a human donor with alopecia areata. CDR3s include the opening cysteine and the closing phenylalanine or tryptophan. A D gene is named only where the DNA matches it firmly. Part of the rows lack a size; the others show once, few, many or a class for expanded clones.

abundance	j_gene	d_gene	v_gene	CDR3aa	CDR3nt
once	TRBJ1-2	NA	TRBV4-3	CASSQGPGHGYTF	TGCGCCAGCAGCCAAGGTCCAGGGCATGGCTACACCTTC
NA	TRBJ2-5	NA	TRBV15	CATSNRATLETQYF	TGTGCCACCAGTAATAGGGCGACGTTAGAGACCCAGTACTTC
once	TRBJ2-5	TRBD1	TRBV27	CASSLSGGTGGLRETQYF	TGTGCCAGCAGTTTATCAGGCGGGACAGGGGGCTTGAGGGAGACCCAGTACTTC
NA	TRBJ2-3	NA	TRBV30	CAWSSGTDTQYF	TGTGCCTGGAGTTCCGGCACAGATACGCAGTATTTT
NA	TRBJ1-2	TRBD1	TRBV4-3	CASSQDLGQGRIGYGYTF	TGCGCCAGCAGCCAAGATTTGGGACAGGGGAGAATAGGCTATGGCTACACCTTC
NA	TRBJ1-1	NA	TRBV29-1	CSLRLDTEAFF	TGCAGCCTTCGGCTGGACACTGAAGCTTTCTTT
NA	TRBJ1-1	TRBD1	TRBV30	CAWTLLDRVTTEAFF	TGTGCCTGGACCCTGCTCGACAGGGTAACCACTGAAGCTTTCTTT
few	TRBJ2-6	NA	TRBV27	CASSFGFRLLSSGANVLTF	TGTGCCAGCAGCTTCGGGTTTAGGCTATTAAGCTCTGGGGCCAACGTCCTGACTTTC
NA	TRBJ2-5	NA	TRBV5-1	CASSLQPGAETQYF	TGCGCCAGCAGCTTGCAACCGGGAGCGGAGACCCAGTACTTC
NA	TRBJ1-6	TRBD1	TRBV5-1	CASSTSGTGNSPLHF	TGCGCCAGCAGCACCTCCGGGACAGGGAATTCACCCCTCCACTTT
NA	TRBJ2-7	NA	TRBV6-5	CASSSPGPLSGYEQYF	TGTGCCAGCAGTTCCCCGGGACCGCTATCGGGTTACGAGCAGTACTTC
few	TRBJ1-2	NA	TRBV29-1	CSVEDMSDSYTF	TGCAGCGTTGAAGATATGTCGGACAGTTACACCTTC
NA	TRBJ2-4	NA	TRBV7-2	CASSLAVGQNIQYF	TGTGCCAGCAGCTTAGCTGTCGGGCAAAACATTCAGTACTTC
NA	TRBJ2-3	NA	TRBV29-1	CSVRTELSTQYF	TGCAGCGTGCGGACAGAACTTAGTACGCAGTATTTT
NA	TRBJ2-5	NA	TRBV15	CATSRNIEETQYF	TGTGCCACCAGCAGAAATATTGAAGAGACCCAGTACTTC
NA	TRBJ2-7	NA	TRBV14	CASSQDFRTHEDYEQYF	TGTGCCAGCAGCCAAGATTTTCGAACCCACGAAGACTACGAGCAGTACTTC
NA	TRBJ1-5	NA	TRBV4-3	CASSQWVSNQPQHF	TGCGCCAGCAGCCAATGGGTCAGTAATCAGCCCCAGCATTTT
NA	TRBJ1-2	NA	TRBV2	CASSGQNNYGYTF	TGTGCCAGCAGTGGACAGAACAACTATGGCTACACCTTC
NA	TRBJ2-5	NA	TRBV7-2	CASSAFPHDERETQYF	TGTGCCAGCAGCGCATTCCCCCACGACGAGCGAGAGACCCAGTACTTC
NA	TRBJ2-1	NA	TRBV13	CASSLGGTANEQFF	TGTGCCAGCAGCTTAGGAGGGACTGCAAATGAGCAGTTCTTC
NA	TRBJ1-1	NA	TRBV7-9	CASSSFTEAFF	TGTGCCAGCAGCTCGTTCACTGAAGCTTTCTTT
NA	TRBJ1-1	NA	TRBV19	CASSIGWRAFF	TGTGCCAGTAGTATCGGCTGGAGGGCTTTCTTT
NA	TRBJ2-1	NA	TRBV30	CAWSVSGHEQFF	TGTGCCTGGAGTGTATCGGGCCATGAGCAGTTCTTC
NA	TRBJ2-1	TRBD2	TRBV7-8	CASSSVGLAGYNEQFF	TGTGCCAGCAGCTCAGTCGGACTAGCGGGGTACAATGAGCAGTTCTTC
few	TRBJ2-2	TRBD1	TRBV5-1	CASSFEGAVSTGELFF	TGCGCCAGCAGCTTCGAGGGGGCGGTGAGCACCGGGGAGCTGTTTTTT
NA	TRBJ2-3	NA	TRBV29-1	CSVKLPGAPDTQYF	TGCAGCGTCAAACTACCGGGGGCCCCAGATACGCAGTATTTT
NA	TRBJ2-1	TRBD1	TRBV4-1	CASSQEYRDRGFDEQFF	TGCGCCAGCAGCCAGGAATACCGGGACAGGGGGTTCGATGAGCAGTTCTTC
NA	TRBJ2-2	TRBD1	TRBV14	CASSLRAGTVNTGELFF	TGTGCCAGCAGCCTCAGAGCCGGGACAGTTAACACCGGGGAGCTGTTTTTT
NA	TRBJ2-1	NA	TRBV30	CAWSRDSASEQFF	TGTGCCTGGAGTAGGGATAGCGCGAGTGAGCAGTTCTTC
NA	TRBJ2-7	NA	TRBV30	CAWSPTAYEQYF	TGTGCCTGGAGTCCAACGGCTTACGAGCAGTACTTC
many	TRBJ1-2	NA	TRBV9	CASSVAAQGYGYTF	TGTGCCAGCAGCGTTGCCGCACAGGGCTATGGCTACACCTTC
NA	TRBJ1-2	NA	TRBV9	CASSVVQARHFGYTF	TGTGCCAGCAGCGTAGTCCAAGCCCGTCATTTTGGCTACACCTTC
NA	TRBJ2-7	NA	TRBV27	CASSLEGLGNEQYF	TGTGCCAGCAGTTTAGAAGGTCTAGGGAACGAGCAGTACTTC
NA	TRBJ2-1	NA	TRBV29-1	CSVREGDNEQFF	TGCAGCGTCCGAGAGGGCGACAATGAGCAGTTCTTC
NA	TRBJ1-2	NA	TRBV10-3	CAISESGNYGYTF	TGTGCCATCAGTGAATCGGGGAACTATGGCTACACCTTC
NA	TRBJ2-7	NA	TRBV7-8	CASSYSRDREQYF	TGTGCCAGCAGCTATTCCCGGGACCGGGAGCAGTACTTC
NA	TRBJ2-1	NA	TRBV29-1	CSVAGNTWYNEQFF	TGCAGCGTCGCGGGGAACACCTGGTACAATGAGCAGTTCTTC
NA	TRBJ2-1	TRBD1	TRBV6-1	CASSEDRDSNEQFF	TGTGCCAGCAGTGAGGACAGGGACAGCAATGAGCAGTTCTTC
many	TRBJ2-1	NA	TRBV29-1	CSVENSQGFSEQFF	TGCAGCGTTGAAAATTCCCAGGGTTTCAGTGAGCAGTTCTTC
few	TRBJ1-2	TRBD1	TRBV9	CASSDLPGQGNGYTF	TGTGCCAGCAGCGACTTGCCGGGACAGGGAAATGGCTACACCTTC
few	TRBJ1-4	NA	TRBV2	CASGQKGRNEKLFF	TGTGCCAGCGGACAAAAGGGACGGAATGAAAAACTGTTTTTT
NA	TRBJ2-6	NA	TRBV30	CAWSVLVSGANVLTF	TGTGCCTGGAGTGTACTGGTCTCTGGGGCCAACGTCCTGACTTTC
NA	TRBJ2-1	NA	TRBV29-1	CSVDISYNEQFF	TGCAGCGTTGACATCTCCTACAATGAGCAGTTCTTC
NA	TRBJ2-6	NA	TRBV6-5	CASRNSGANVLTF	TGCGCCAGCAGGAACTCTGGGGCCAACGTCCTGACTTTC
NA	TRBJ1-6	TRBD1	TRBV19	CASSPDRAHSPLHF	TGTGCCAGTAGCCCCGACAGGGCACACTCACCCCTCCACTTT
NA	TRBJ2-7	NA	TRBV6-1	CASSEAEGTEQYF	TGTGCCAGCAGTGAAGCTGAGGGAACCGAGCAGTACTTC